The subject of this entry is one T cell receptor (beta chain). V lost 0 bases and J 1 base, leaving 10 bases between the germline ends. CDR3 length: 15 residues. Germline-derived CDR1 and CDR2 are SGHRS and YFSETQ. The repertoire was sequenced with immunoSEQ multiplex PCR; TCRdb's copy has only in-frame clones and lacks some. The sample shows 200,000 to 300,000 clones, 81% of them seen only once. The sample is drawn from a study of blood T cell repertoires in COVID-19. The sample consisted of peripheral blood. V and J are TRBV5-1 and TRBJ1-1; D is unclear. The origin of this receptor is a woman older than 75 with acute or convalescent COVID-19. CDR3 in DNA: TGCGCCAGCAGCTTGGCCGGAGCAGAGAACACTGAAGCTTTCTTT. Amino acid sequence: CASSLAGAENTEAFF.